This T cell receptor (beta chain) was recorded in a study of graft-versus-host responses after intestinal transplantation. About the study: Each patient got anti-thymocyte globulin induction, then tacrolimus and steroids for around 3 years.

Using immunoSEQ multiplex PCR, the repertoire was profiled, and TCRdb retains in-frame clones only, with some absent. The data hold about 70,000 clones, with 90% observed a single time. The study, taken as a whole, reports: Among recipient marrow samples, GvH clones were found; some appeared first in ileum or blood. Early post-transplant HvG declines were associated with peak circulating GvH clone levels.

Germline V gene lookup returns CDR1 SGHTA and CDR2 FQGNSA. The ends were cut back, 2 bases at V and 0 bases at J, with 10 bases in the middle. CDR3 size: 15 residues. Turning to this clone: As yet, its antigen is unknown.

This sequence joins TRBV7-2 and TRBJ1-1; D gene uncertain. The input for sequencing was unstimulated CD8+ T cells sorted from spleen or lymph node cells, taken before transplant. The clonotype comes from a human donor who was the organ donor for an intestinal transplant. CDR3 in DNA: TGTGCCAGCAGCTTACAACGCAACATGAACACTGAAGCTTTCTTT. Translating gives CASSLQRNMNTEAFF.